The source of this T cell receptor beta chain is a study of cytomegalovirus exposure and HLA in healthy donors. Across the whole study: From 170 million or so T cells, an earlier analysis saw 120 million or so unique TCR beta sequences. General study findings and limits: Information on immune exposure was restricted to one variable (CMV serostatus). Most of the TCR beta V segments (in an earlier analysis) were productive either about 87% or about 30% of the time. Roughly even sequencing depth across donors was the assumption behind the presence/absence analyses.

Primers for the PCR totalled 60 Vbeta and 13 Jbeta. Measured with immunoSEQ multiplex PCR; TCRdb has only the in-frame clones, and not every one. The sample holds approximately 100,000 clones, about 77% seen once. In the case of this clone: As yet, its antigen is unknown.

The CDR3 totals 15 residues. CDR1 and CDR2 (germline): SGHVS, FNYEAQ. V shed 5 bases, J shed 2 bases, and the junction held 8 bases outside the gene matches. This chain uses TRBV7-6 with TRBJ2-7; 8 bases are shared with TRBD2. This TCR was sampled from a young woman in good health and CMV-seropositive. Input material: PBMCs. The CDR3 sequence: CASSLSLAEAYEQYF. CDR3 nucleotide sequence: TGTGCCAGCAGCCTTTCACTAGCGGAGGCCTACGAGCAGTACTTC. The entire variable domain, with the rest obtained from reference TRBV7-6 and TRBJ2-7, is as follows: GAGVSQSPRYKVTKRGQDVALRCDPISGHVSLYWYRQALGQGPEFLTYFNYEAQQDKSGLPNDRFSAERPEGSISTLTIQRTEQRDSAMYRCASSLSLAEAYEQYFGPGTRLTVT.